This TCR beta chain was retrieved from a study of cytomegalovirus exposure and HLA in healthy donors (dated 2017 in TCRdb). In the study overall: According to an earlier analysis of 550 to 750 of the donors, 150 million to 200 million T cells yielded 120 million or so unique TCR beta sequences and less than 300 Gb of sequence data. An earlier analysis of some 500 of the donors applied high-throughput TCR beta sequencing to assess whether each TCR beta V gene segment acted as functional or pseudogenic. An early release covering around 630 HLA-typed donors comprised roughly 300 gigabases of sequencing data and 85 million or so unique TCR sequences. A later analysis re-analyzed previously published TCR beta repertoires from 666 donors and added high-resolution HLA genotyping to study TCR occurrence patterns. Several DR-DQ haplotypes were handled as single units for association and clustering, since linkage in the cohort was strong. Alongside the repertoire data, information on donor age, sex, ethnicity and CMV serostatus was compiled. High-throughput TCR immunosequencing, statistical association of individual TCRs with disease status, and machine learning were combined to predict cytomegalovirus infection status. Of the roughly 400 genotyped donors, 81% were placed in the genetic ancestry cluster associated with self-reported Caucasian donors. Using immunosequencing, the study profiled T cell repertoires from around 680 subjects and related those repertoires to cytomegalovirus serostatus. Typing coverage varied by locus: roughly 620-630 donors for A, B, C, DRB1 and DQB1; under 550 for DQA1; approximately 610 for DPA1; 400 to 480 for DPB1. In a later genetic analysis, genome-wide SNP genotypes for about 55% of the 666 donors were used, and that subset was treated as a discovery cohort. Among some 410 genotyped donors of the cohort, an average of about 240,000 unique TCR beta nucleotide sequences were sequenced per donor, roughly 18% of them non-productive. Rather than using new phenotypic data, the later analysis identified candidate immune exposures from TCR beta sequences and from how often those sequences occurred across donors. A separate validation cohort of 100 to 150 different subjects was used in addition to the approximately 640-subject first cohort. The aim of the study was to test whether cataloging public T cell receptors could identify signatures of past pathogen exposure. HLA typing covered class I and class II loci at four-digit resolution. Every discovery cohort repertoire had been produced on one sequencing platform.

Library preparation used the immunoSEQ multiplex PCR assay. For the multiplex PCR, a mixture combining 60 forward primers for TCR Vbeta segments and 13 reverse primers for TCR Jbeta segments was used. The CDR3 region of rearranged TCR beta genes was amplified from genomic DNA by a multiplex PCR assay. Amplified TCR beta libraries were sequenced as 87-base-pair reads on the Illumina HiSeq System. In the authors' own workflow: Across the 640 or so repertoires, a later analysis counted approximately 83 million unique TCR beta chains, roughly 11 million of which were shared by at least two donors. A nearest-neighbor algorithm error-corrected the raw reads and collapsed the reads into unique sequences, merging closely related sequences to remove PCR and sequencing errors. V, D and J gene segments were assigned by aligning CDR3 sequences to IMGT reference sequences. Each retained sequence needed at least a six-nucleotide match to both a V gene segment and a J gene segment. Rearrangements were classified as productive when the CDR3 lacked stop codons and remained in frame with V and J, and all other rearrangements were classified as non-productive. Following IMGT convention, CDR3 was defined as the stretch from the second conserved V-encoded cysteine to the conserved J-encoded phenylalanine. The earlier analysis of about 500 of the donors excluded sequences that lacked an unambiguous match to a single V gene segment. An earlier analysis of several hundred of the donors called V segments functional above 56.7% productive rearrangements and segregating when the between-donor standard deviation exceeded 5%. A statistical classification framework was built for diagnosing cytomegalovirus status from the catalog of TCR beta chain sequences. V and J gene assignment, in a later analysis, came from comparing TCR nucleotide sequences with IMGT/GENE-DB human TR gene sequences. The TCRdist pipeline was used in a later analysis to assign CDR3 sequences and most-parsimonious VDJ recombination scenarios. In a later analysis, each TCR beta chain was defined by its CDR3 amino acid sequence together with its V-gene family, and reads lacking a unique V-gene family were excluded. To address suspected cross-contamination and a sequencing artifact, a later analysis removed a few hundred highly shared, low-generation-probability nucleotide sequences. In a later analysis, a clonal expansion index for each public chain was calculated from normalized within-repertoire ranks of inferred template counts. Generation probabilities in a later analysis came from a VDJ recombination model fitted to out-of-frame rearrangements, and those results were checked against IGoR. A later analysis scored TCR-TCR, TCR-HLA and TCR-CMV co-occurrence with hypergeometric tests, applying a repertoire-size bias correction to TCR pairs. In a later analysis, false discovery rates were estimated by permuting HLA or CMV assignments 20 times. In a later analysis, co-occurring TCRs were grouped using DBSCAN, with TCRdist sequence similarity added in when clustering inside HLA-allele-positive subsets. Repertoires with fewer than 30,000 or more than 120,000 public chains were left out of co-occurrence clustering, as were five repertoires with anomalous nucleotide sharing. This is the immuneACCESS table as TCRdb keeps it, with only in-frame sequences that have V and J called. A part of the clones is gone; compared with another copy, unresolved V genes explain less than half, and the rest is unexplained. The V and J calls and clone size are taken from that table; D and trimming were inferred from the DNA. The sample table lists more than 150,000 clones, 65% to 90% of them with a count of one. The ten largest clones capture 5% to 7.5% of the sample.

Turning to this clone: The antigen it binds to is not known. Base-call qualities are not available, and no considerably larger clone is one nucleotide away.

The cohort was made up of roughly 670 healthy bone marrow donors. At the time of sampling, all cohort members were nominally healthy, though unrecorded immune exposures were likely present. The donor was CMV seropositive and belonged to the group of about 290 seropositive cohort members. Every donor gave a peripheral blood sample, and the peripheral blood mononuclear cells from that sample were used for TCR beta sequencing. Genomic DNA was extracted from the blood cell samples with the Qiagen DNeasy Blood Extraction Kit. V and J are trimmed by 3 bases and 5 bases, and the gene matches miss 4 bases of the junction. The germline V gene encodes CDR1 SGHTA and CDR2 FQGTGA. Reading from cysteine to phenylalanine, the CDR3 counts 15 amino acids. Only CDR3 DNA is held: 45 bases, read in frame from base 1. The full study reports these points: Broadly in line with IMGT annotations, most TCR beta V segments showed up in productive rearrangements about 90% or about 30% of the time in an earlier analysis of 450 to 600 of the donors. Most TCR sequences were observed very rarely across donors, whereas some public TCRs were present in many individuals. Only TCR beta chains were sequenced in this cohort, and the absence of alpha or paired-chain data limited detectable features. Roughly 17 rarely observed V segments, including chromosome 9 orphons, were excluded from the earlier analysis of some 590 of the donors because counts were too low. Correlated functional status among segregating V segments might reflect linkage disequilibrium, but an unknown experimental factor could not be ruled out. In a later analysis, some 17,000 TCR beta sequences were associated with specific HLA alleles at a false discovery rate of 0.05. In a later analysis, several top co-occurrence clusters were reported to appear linked to parvovirus B19, influenza, CMV and Epstein-Barr virus. Sequencing depth was assumed to be roughly uniform across donors in the presence/absence analyses, though that assumption may not hold. In a later analysis, HLA-associated TCR beta chains were found to be more clonally expanded and to have lower generation probabilities than equally common non-associated chains. In a later genetic analysis, fewer N-insertions in productive TCRs were reported among donors in an Asian-associated ancestry cluster than the approximately 710-donor mean. According to the authors, the approach could potentially be generalized to other disease states and immunological phenotypes. The study listed around 160 TCR beta chains as associated with cytomegalovirus. An association between a missense DCLRE1C variant and V-gene and J-gene trimming of TCR beta chains was found in a later genetic analysis and replicated in an independent cohort. Immune exposure information for the cohort was limited to CMV serostatus. A few of the identified cytomegalovirus-associated TCR beta chains were confirmed in vitro to be specific for cytomegalovirus antigens. When HLA alleles, especially DR and DQ, strongly co-occurred, attributing TCR associations to individual alleles was difficult. A further reported finding was that TCR beta sequences accurately predicted the HLA-A and HLA-B alleles for most subjects in the first cohort. A group of highly shared sequence variants was considered likely to be a technical artifact of the sequencing pipeline. HLA typing was unavailable for some donors at each locus, so association tests used only the typed subset. Because the 87-base-pair reads could not distinguish some IMGT-functional V segments, including TRBV6-2 and TRBV6-3, those segments were excluded. Cytomegalovirus status was reported to be diagnosed by the classifier with high specificity and sensitivity in both the original and validation cohorts. In a later analysis, TCR association rates were found to vary across HLA loci, with the most associated TCRs seen for DRB1 alleles and the fewest for HLA-C alleles. Most CMV-associated TCR beta chains appeared to be HLA-restricted in a later analysis, and the HLA associations seemed to be driven largely by CMV exposure.

The source material was PBMCs. This chain joins TRBV7-3 to TRBJ2-1, and 10 junctional nucleotides match TRBD1. The sequence was collected from a woman aged 45-65 years in good health and CMV-seropositive. At the DNA level, the sequence is TGTGCCAGCAGCTTTGCCGGGACAGGGGACAATGAGCAGTTCTTC. It translates to CASSFAGTGDNEQFF.